The clone carrying this TCR beta chain has only a few counts. V lost 6 bases and J lost 4, with 17 bases in between. Germline V gives CDR1 KGHDR, CDR2 SFDVKD. The CDR3 has 16 amino acids. Regarding time point: persistent/refractory GD, antithyroid drugs over 5 years with positive TRAb. PBMC RNA served as the TCR library source. The sample belongs to a study of regulatory T cells in long-lasting Graves disease. Combining iRepertoire HTBI primers with Arm-PCR of CDR3 regions, the authors built TCR beta libraries. TCRdb independently ran MiXCR on the multiplex PCR reads; one entry per CDR3 protein. Of 350,000 to 500,000 distinct CDR3 sequences listed, around 23% are singletons.

The chain has TRBV24-1 and TRBJ2-2; the D call may be TRBD1 or TRBD2 (5 bases each). The clonotype originates from a female donor with Graves disease. This sample comprised peripheral blood mononuclear cells (PBMCs), obtained when the disease was refractory, from a patient treated with antithyroid drugs. The CDR3 region has the DNA TGTGCCACCAGTTTAGGGAGTGGGACGATCACCGGGGAGCTGTTTTTT. This translates into CATSLGSGTITGELFF.